This TCR beta chain is drawn from a study of CD8 T cells in Susac syndrome. This clonotype was seen just once. This CDR3 region has 13 residues. Germline CDR1 reads SGHAT; CDR2 reads FQNNGV. V lost 8 bases and J 2 bases, leaving 12 bases between the germline ends. From blood CD8+ and CD4+ T cells, the TCR beta chain was sequenced. Healthy donors constituted the control group, matched for age and sex. TEMRA cells were FACS-enriched, with CD8+ and CD4+ T cells isolated negatively. A quantity of roughly 0.5 to 1 ug RNA underwent reverse transcription using random hexamers. TCR beta CDR3 was amplified by immunoSEQ covering 54 Vbeta and 13 Jbeta. TCRdb re-called the immunoSEQ multiplex PCR reads with MiXCR, one entry per CDR3 protein. The data contain 95,000 or so distinct CDR3 sequences, about 93% of them singletons.

The sample consisted of CD8+ T cells from PBMCs. The receptor comes from a human donor in good health. The rearrangement links TRBV11-2 to TRBJ1-1; no reliable D call. CDR3 sequence: CASSDELNTEAFF. The CDR3 DNA sequence: TGTGCCAGCTCCGACGAACTAAACACTGAAGCTTTCTTT. The complete variable domain, with remaining parts taken from reference TRBV11-2 and TRBJ1-1, reads EAGVAQSPRYKIIEKRQSVAFWCNPISGHATLYWYQQILGQGPKLLIQFQNNGVVDDSQLPKDRFSAERLKGVDSTLKIQPAKLEDSAVYLCASSDELNTEAFFGQGTRLTVV.